This is a list of T cell receptor beta chains from one sample in a study of cytomegalovirus exposure and HLA in healthy donors. Assay: immunoSEQ multiplex PCR; the TCRdb copy retains only in-frame clones and omits some. The repertoire has under 150,000 clones, 85% to 90% of them found once; the top ten carry approximately 8.5%. Sequenced: PBMCs. The receptors were gathered from a woman aged 18-29 years in good health and CMV-seropositive. CDR3s include the opening cysteine and the closing phenylalanine or tryptophan. A D gene is named only where the DNA matches it firmly. Part of the rows lack a size; the others show once, few, many or a class for expanded clones.

cdr3_length	d_call	v_call	j_call	clone_size	cdr3_aa	cdr3_nt
16	NA	TRBV28	TRBJ1-5	NA	CASSSLDRYSNQPQHF	TGTGCCAGCAGTTCTCTAGACAGGTATAGCAATCAGCCCCAGCATTTT
14	TRBD1	TRBV28	TRBJ1-6	NA	CASSFRDRPAPLHF	TGTGCCAGCAGTTTTCGGGACAGGCCGGCACCCCTCCACTTT
14	NA	TRBV6-1	TRBJ1-1	NA	CASSLSGHYTEAFF	TGTGCCAGCAGCCTAAGCGGGCACTACACTGAAGCTTTCTTT
13	TRBD1	TRBV19	TRBJ1-5	NA	CASSIAGTGQKHF	TGTGCCAGTAGTATAGCGGGGACAGGGCAGAAACATTTT
15	NA	TRBV7-8	TRBJ1-3	NA	CASSLLRSSGNTIYF	TGTGCCAGCAGCCTACTACGGAGCTCTGGAAACACCATATATTTT
13	NA	TRBV30	TRBJ1-2	NA	CAWSVPLSGGYTF	TGTGCCTGGAGTGTACCTTTATCGGGTGGCTACACCTTC
14	NA	TRBV30	TRBJ2-7	NA	CAWSVRQGSYEQYF	TGTGCCTGGAGTGTTCGGCAGGGGTCCTACGAGCAGTACTTC
15	NA	TRBV27	TRBJ1-2	NA	CASSLRQAASGGYTF	TGTGCCAGCAGTTTGAGGCAGGCCGCGTCGGGGGGCTACACCTTC
14	NA	TRBV9	TRBJ2-2	NA	CASSVAWGDGELFF	TGTGCCAGCAGCGTAGCTTGGGGCGACGGGGAGCTGTTTTTT
15	TRBD1	TRBV27	TRBJ2-1	NA	CASSRPGQGRNEQFF	TGTGCCAGCAGCCGTCCGGGACAGGGGCGCAATGAGCAGTTCTTC
14	NA	TRBV19	TRBJ1-5	NA	CASSSRASHQPQHF	TGTGCCAGTAGTTCCAGGGCATCTCATCAGCCCCAGCATTTT
13	NA	TRBV5-1	TRBJ1-5	NA	CASAGQPNQPQHF	TGCGCCAGCGCCGGACAGCCGAATCAGCCCCAGCATTTT
15	TRBD2	TRBV5-1	TRBJ2-1	NA	CASSLVAGGWNEQFF	TGCGCCAGCAGCTTGGTGGCGGGAGGGTGGAATGAGCAGTTCTTC
15	NA	TRBV7-9	TRBJ1-1	NA	CASSLGRAPSTEAFF	TGTGCCAGCAGCTTAGGCAGGGCCCCCTCCACTGAAGCTTTCTTT
14	TRBD1	TRBV7-9	TRBJ1-2	NA	CASSSQTGANGYTF	TGTGCCAGCAGCTCCCAGACAGGGGCTAATGGCTACACCTTC
16	NA	TRBV7-2	TRBJ1-5	NA	CASSFSFEGSRQPQHF	TGTGCCAGCAGCTTTTCTTTTGAGGGAAGTCGTCAGCCCCAGCATTTT
12	TRBD1	TRBV11-2	TRBJ1-4	few	CASSLGQGKLFF	TGTGCCAGCAGCTTGGGACAGGGGAAACTGTTTTTT
16	TRBD1	TRBV7-9	TRBJ2-5	NA	CASSIGTGGYQETQYF	TGTGCCAGCAGCATTGGGACAGGGGGGTACCAAGAGACCCAGTACTTC
17	TRBD1	TRBV15	TRBJ2-7	NA	CATSRDLGTGDSYEQYF	TGTGCCACCAGCAGAGACCTGGGGACAGGGGACTCCTACGAGCAGTACTTC
14	NA	TRBV9	TRBJ1-2	NA	CASSPWGGLVGYTF	TGTGCCAGCAGCCCCTGGGGAGGGTTGGTTGGCTACACCTTC
12	NA	TRBV11-1	TRBJ2-3	NA	CASSFAKDTQYF	TGTGCCAGCAGCTTTGCGAAAGATACGCAGTATTTT
16	TRBD1	TRBV28	TRBJ1-5	NA	CASSTIPGQIHQPQHF	TGTGCCAGCAGCACCATACCGGGACAGATCCATCAGCCCCAGCATTTT
16	NA	TRBV5-6	TRBJ1-5	NA	CASSFSGGWGNQPQHF	TGTGCCAGCAGCTTTAGTGGCGGATGGGGCAATCAGCCCCAGCATTTT
13	NA	TRBV28	TRBJ1-2	NA	CASSIAGGRGYTF	TGTGCCAGCAGCATAGCGGGGGGTCGGGGCTACACCTTC
14	NA	TRBV7-8	TRBJ2-7	NA	CASSPRGYSYEQYF	TGTGCCAGTTCTCCCAGGGGTTATAGCTACGAGCAGTACTTC
12	NA	TRBV5-1	TRBJ2-1	once	CASSPGGNEQFF	TGCGCCAGCAGCCCCGGGGGCAATGAGCAGTTCTTC
17	NA	TRBV9	TRBJ1-3	NA	CASSLQLSAGTGNTIYF	TGTGCCAGCAGCCTCCAGCTCAGTGCGGGGACTGGAAACACCATATATTTT
17	TRBD1	TRBV5-1	TRBJ2-2	NA	CASSLEGQDHLTGELFF	TGCGCCAGCAGCTTGGAGGGACAGGATCATCTTACCGGGGAGCTGTTTTTT
14	TRBD2	TRBV10-3	TRBJ2-1	NA	CAISNSGGYNEQFF	TGTGCCATCAGTAATAGCGGGGGCTACAATGAGCAGTTCTTC
15	TRBD2	TRBV7-7	TRBJ2-2	once	CASSRGLAGAGELFF	TGTGCTAGCAGCCGGGGACTAGCGGGAGCCGGGGAGCTGTTTTTT
15	NA	TRBV11-2	TRBJ1-1	NA	CASSLEGLTNTEAFF	TGTGCCAGCAGCTTAGAGGGACTGACGAACACTGAAGCTTTCTTT
15	NA	TRBV5-6	TRBJ2-1	NA	CASSLAGSSYNEQFF	TGTGCCAGCAGCTTGGCGGGGAGCTCCTACAATGAGCAGTTCTTC
15	NA	TRBV4-1	TRBJ2-7	NA	CASSQDRQGRYEQYF	TGCGCCAGCAGCCAAGATCGCCAGGGTAGGTACGAGCAGTACTTC
14	NA	TRBV6-5	TRBJ1-3	NA	CASSLSSSGNTIYF	TGTGCCAGCAGTTTGAGTAGCTCTGGAAACACCATATATTTT
14	NA	TRBV11-1	TRBJ2-2	NA	CASSLDSNTGELFF	TGTGCCAGCAGCCTCGACAGTAACACCGGGGAGCTGTTTTTT
16	TRBD2	TRBV7-9	TRBJ2-1	NA	CASSLGTSGLFYEQFF	TGTGCCAGCAGCTTAGGGACTAGCGGGCTATTCTATGAGCAGTTCTTC
13	NA	TRBV7-7	TRBJ2-2	once	CASSRTGTGELFF	TGTGCTAGCAGCCGAACAGGGACCGGGGAGCTGTTTTTT
14	NA	TRBV5-1	TRBJ2-5	NA	CASSSAGVGETQYF	TGCGCCAGCAGCTCAGCAGGGGTCGGGGAGACCCAGTACTTC